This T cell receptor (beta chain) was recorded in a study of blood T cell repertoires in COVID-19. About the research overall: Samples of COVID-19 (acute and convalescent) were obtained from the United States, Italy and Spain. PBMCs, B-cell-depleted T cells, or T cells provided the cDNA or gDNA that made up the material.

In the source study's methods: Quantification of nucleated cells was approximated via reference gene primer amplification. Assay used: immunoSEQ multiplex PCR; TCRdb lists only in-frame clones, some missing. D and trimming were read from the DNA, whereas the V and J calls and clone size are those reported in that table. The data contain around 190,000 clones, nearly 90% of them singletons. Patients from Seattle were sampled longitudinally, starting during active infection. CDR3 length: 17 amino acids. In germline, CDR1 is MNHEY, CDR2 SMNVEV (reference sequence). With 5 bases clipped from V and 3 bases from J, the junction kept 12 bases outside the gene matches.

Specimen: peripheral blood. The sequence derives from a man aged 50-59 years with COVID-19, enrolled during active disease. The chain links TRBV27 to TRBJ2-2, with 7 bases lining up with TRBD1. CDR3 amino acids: CASSRNPGTVDTGELFF. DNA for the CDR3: TGTGCCAGCAGTCGAAACCCCGGGACAGTAGACACCGGGGAGCTGTTTTTT.